This T cell receptor (beta chain) is drawn from a study of shared clonotypes between healthy human individuals. General study points: The small donor group covered limited genetic and exposure diversity. In four donors, 4.5% to 5.5% of naive CD4 clonotypes appeared in common.

Losses at the gene ends were 2 bases for V and 7 bases for J; bases not matched to a gene: 1. The CDR3 consists of 13 residues. Germline loops: CDR1 MDHEN, CDR2 SYDVKM. Data came from immunoSEQ multiplex PCR; TCRdb stores just in-frame clones and leaves some out. This repertoire shows over a million clones, around 78% found once; its top ten account for 0.52%. As to this clone: Its antigen is currently unknown.

This sequence was found in a man aged 18 to 30 in good health. Some clones in this sample may be carry-over from other donors' samples. This chain uses TRBV28 with TRBJ2-2, with 7 bases aligning to TRBD2. The sequencing sample was made of memory CD4+ T cells from PBMCs. Subset indicated: CD45RA-negative fraction. CDR3 bases: TGTGCCAGCAGTTTAGGGGGGGTCGGGGAGCTGTTTTTT. It translates to CASSLGGVGELFF. The whole variable domain, filled in from reference TRBV28 and TRBJ2-2, reads DVKVTQSSRYLVKRTGEKVFLECVQDMDHENMFWYRQDPGLGLRLIYFSYDVKMKEKGDIPEGYSVSREKKERFSLILESASTNQTSMYLCASSLGGVGELFFGEGSRLTVL.